This T cell receptor (beta chain) was captured by sequencing in a study of response to subunit inactivated influenza vaccine. V was pared by 6 bases and J by 4 bases, with 7 bases of the junction left unmatched. The CDR3 contains 14 residues. This clonotype has just a few counts. Its specificity is not known. Whole-study findings and limits: The authors suggested that few new T cells are recruited per seasonal influenza vaccination.

One entry per CDR3 protein results from TCRdb running MiXCR on the RT-PCR reads. The table has under 800,000 distinct CDR3 sequences, approximately 15% seen once. The source material was PBMCs from blood, sampled around 15 days before vaccination. This clonotype was sampled from a man aged 45 to 65 who received an inactivated influenza vaccine. The chain carries TRBV12-3 or TRBV12-4 and TRBJ2-5; the match to TRBD1 covers 8 bases. The CDR3, as DNA: TGTGCCAGCAGCCTACAGGGGGGTAGAGAGACCCAGTACTTC. Encoded protein: CASSLQGGRETQYF.